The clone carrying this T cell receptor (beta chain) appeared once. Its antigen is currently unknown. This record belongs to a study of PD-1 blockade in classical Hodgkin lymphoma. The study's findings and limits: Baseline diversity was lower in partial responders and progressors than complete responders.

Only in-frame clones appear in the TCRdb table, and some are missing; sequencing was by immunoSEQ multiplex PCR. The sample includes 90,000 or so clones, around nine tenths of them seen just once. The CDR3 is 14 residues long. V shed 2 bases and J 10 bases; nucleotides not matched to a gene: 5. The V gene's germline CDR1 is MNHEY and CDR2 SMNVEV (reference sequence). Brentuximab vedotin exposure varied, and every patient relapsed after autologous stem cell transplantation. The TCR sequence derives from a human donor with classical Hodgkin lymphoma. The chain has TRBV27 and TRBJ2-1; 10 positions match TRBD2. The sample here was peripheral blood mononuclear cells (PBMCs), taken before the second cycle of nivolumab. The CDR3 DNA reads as TGTGCCAGCAGTTTACTAGCGGGAGTGAACGAGCAGTTCTTC. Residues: CASSLLAGVNEQFF.